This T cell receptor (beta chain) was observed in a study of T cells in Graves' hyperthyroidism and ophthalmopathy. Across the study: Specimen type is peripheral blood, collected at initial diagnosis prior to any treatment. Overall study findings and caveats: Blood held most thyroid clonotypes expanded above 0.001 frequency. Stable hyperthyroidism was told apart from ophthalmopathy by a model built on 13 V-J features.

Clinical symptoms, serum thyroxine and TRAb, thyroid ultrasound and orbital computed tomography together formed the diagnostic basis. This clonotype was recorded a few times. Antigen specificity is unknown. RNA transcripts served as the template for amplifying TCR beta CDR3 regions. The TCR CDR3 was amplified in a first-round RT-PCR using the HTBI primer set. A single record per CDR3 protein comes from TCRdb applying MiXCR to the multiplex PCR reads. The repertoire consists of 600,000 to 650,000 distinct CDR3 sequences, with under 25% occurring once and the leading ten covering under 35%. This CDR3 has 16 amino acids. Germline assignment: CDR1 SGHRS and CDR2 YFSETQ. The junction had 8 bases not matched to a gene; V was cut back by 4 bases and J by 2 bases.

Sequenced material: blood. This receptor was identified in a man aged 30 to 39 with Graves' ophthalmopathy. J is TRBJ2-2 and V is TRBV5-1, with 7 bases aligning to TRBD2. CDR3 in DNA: TGCGCCAGCAGCGTTAGACTAGCAGAAAACACCGGGGAGCTGTTTTTT. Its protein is CASSVRLAENTGELFF.